The source of this T cell receptor (beta chain) is a study of OX40 agonist ivuxolimab in advanced cancers. V lost 6 bases to trimming and J lost 6 bases; unmatched junction nucleotides: 7. The CDR3 runs 15 residues. Germline V CDR1 and CDR2: SNHLY, FYNNEI. Assay used: immunoSEQ multiplex PCR; TCRdb lists only in-frame clones, some missing. Here the sample spans about 90,000 clones, about 90% being singletons. This specimen consisted of CD4+ or CD8+ T cells sorted from blood, obtained in a trial of the OX40 agonist ivuxolimab. This TCR derives from an adult with an advanced solid tumor such as melanoma, head and neck, liver or kidney cancer. This chain connects TRBV2 to TRBJ2-5; 13 bases are shared with TRBD2. Written as DNA, the CDR3 is TGTGCCAGCAGAGAACTAGCGGGAGGGCCTAAGACCCAGTACTTC. Translating it yields CASRELAGGPKTQYF. Filled out from reference TRBV2 and TRBJ2-5, the complete variable domain reads EPEVTQTPSHQVTQMGQEVILRCVPISNHLYFYWYRQILGQKVEFLVSFYNNEISEKSEIFDDQFSVERPDGSNFTLKIRSTKLEDSAMYFCASRELAGGPKTQYFGPGTRLLVL.